In its sample, the clone carrying this TCR beta chain was seen many times. Its antigen is unidentified. The data are from a study of T-cell reconstitution after alpha-beta-depleted transplantation in children. V was clipped by 4 bases and J by 3 bases; unmatched bases: 2. Germline assignment: CDR1 MNHEY and CDR2 SVGAGI. The CDR3 extends over 14 amino acids. Points from the study as a whole: Certain patients had high TCRbeta diversity at day 60, and it came from recipient T cells and thymic progenitors that survived. At one year after transplant, newly produced T cells mostly accounted for T-cell counts and diversity. Several hundred expanded graft clones reportedly were the source of alpha-beta T cells about two months after transplant.

As it was prepared, the TCRbeta library received unique molecular identifiers. TCRdb recomputed calls from the PCR reads with MiXCR, one row per CDR3 protein. The data contain about 110,000 distinct CDR3 sequences, about 6.4% of them seen just once; the ten biggest clones take up less than 30%. This chain joins TRBV6-5 and TRBJ2-2; 7 bases match TRBD1. This clonotype was sampled from a male patient between 2 and 10 years old who had a stem cell transplant for acute lymphoblastic leukemia, so the T cells may come from the graft donor. Here the sequenced sample was PBMCs, mostly from graft donor cells, taken 360 days after TCRalphabeta/CD19-depleted stem cell transplant. The CDR3 sequence is CASSSGQYTGELFF. For the CDR3, the DNA is TGTGCCAGCAGTTCGGGACAGTACACCGGGGAGCTGTTTTTT.